This T cell receptor beta chain was found in a study of blood T cell repertoires in COVID-19. Study background: COVID-19 samples collected from the United States, Italy and Spain covered acute and convalescent phases. The cDNA or gDNA used as material had been derived from T cells, B-cell-depleted T cells, or PBMCs.

The authors' processing: Reference gene primers were amplified, and this amplification served to estimate nucleated cell counts. The method was immunoSEQ multiplex PCR; TCRdb's version includes in-frame clones alone and lacks a portion of them. That table is the source of V, J and clone size, and D and trimming were worked out from the DNA. The sample lists 8,500 to 10,000 clones; 80% to 85% were seen once. The germline V and J ends were trimmed by 3 bases and 6 bases, with 9 bases remaining between them. Germline-derived CDR1 and CDR2 are SNHLY and FYNNEI. The CDR3 is made up of 14 amino acids. The source is a human donor in a cohort sampled during active COVID-19. The material sequenced was peripheral blood. This chain joins TRBV2 and TRBJ1-6, with unresolved D. The CDR3 sequence is CASSDGERNSPLHF. CDR3 coding DNA: TGTGCCAGCAGTGATGGGGAGCGTAATTCACCCCTCCACTTT.